A single sample gave rise to the 32 T cell receptor beta chains below, sequenced in a study of breast tumors, draining lymph nodes, adjacent tissues. Axillary draining lymph nodes of breast cancer patients supplied the node samples. TCRdb independently ran MiXCR on the multiplex PCR reads; one entry per CDR3 protein. The sample includes 150,000 or so distinct CDR3 sequences, around a third of them seen just once. The specimen sequenced was axillary lymph node tissue. Receptors originate from a female donor with breast cancer. Some clones in this sample may be carry-over from other donors' samples.

In its sample, this clonotype was seen many times. This chain connects TRBV15 to TRBJ1-5; 7 nucleotides align to TRBD1. Germline assignment: CDR1 LNHNV and CDR2 YYDKDF (reference sequence). The CDR3 sequence is 16 residues long. J was trimmed by 7 bases and V by 6 bases; bases with no gene match: 15. CDR3 sequence: CATRQGWEGANQPQHF. CDR3 DNA sequence: TGTGCCACCAGACAGGGGTGGGAGGGGGCAAACCAGCCCCAGCATTTT.

This clonotype has at least ten counts. The J gene is TRBJ2-7, the V gene TRBV7-2, with 15 nucleotides matching TRBD2. Germline loops: CDR1 SGHTA, CDR2 FQGNSA. V dropped 7 bases and J dropped 0; count of bases not matched to a gene: 10. CDR3 length: 18 amino acids. In DNA, the CDR3 is TGTGCCAGCACCCTCGGACTAGCGGGAGGGCGGAGCTCCTACGAGCAGTACTTC. As protein: CASTLGLAGGRSSYEQYF.

The chain links TRBV12-1 to TRBJ1-5; whether TRBD1, the table's D call, matches the DNA was not checked. TRBV12-1 is classified as a pseudogene. The CDR3 has 17 amino acids. The CDR3 is CASSQRIGFGSVKPQHF. In DNA, the CDR3 is TGTGCCAGCAGCCAGAGGATAGGGTTTGGTTCAGTGAAGCCCCAGCATTTT.

As to this clonotype: A much larger clone lies a single base off, so this may be a read error. The V gene is TRBV5-6, the J gene TRBJ2-2; 7 bases are shared with TRBD2. This CDR3 contains 15 residues. Per the germline V gene, CDR1 is SGHDT and CDR2 is YYEEEE. CDR3 amino acids: CASSPWGGLSGELSF. The CDR3 DNA follows: TGTGCCAGCAGCCCCTGGGGGGGGTTGAGCGGGGAGCTGTCTTTT.

With regard to this clonotype: The CDR3 ends on some other residue instead of the conserved phenylalanine or tryptophan, so this is likely a read error. The V gene is TRBV20-1, the J gene TRBJ1-5, with 9 bases that match TRBD1. With 2 bases clipped from V and 2 bases from J, the junction kept 4 bases outside the gene matches. Germline V gene lookup returns CDR1 DFQATT and CDR2 SNEGSKA (reference sequence). CDR3 length: 15 amino acids. For the CDR3, the DNA is TGCAGTGCTAGACGAACAGGGGGCGGCAATCAGCCCCAGCATGGT. This gives the protein CSARRTGGGNQPQHG.

Many counts were recorded for this clonotype. The chain uses TRBV20-1 and TRBJ2-3; TRBD1 or TRBD2 may be the D gene (5 bases each). Trimming took off 5 bases at V and 2 bases at J, with 11 bases between the two ends. Germline values: CDR1 DFQATT, CDR2 SNEGSKA (reference sequence). CDR3 length equals 13 residues. CDR3 nucleotide sequence: TGCAGTGCTCCGGGGCCCCCCACAGATACGCAGTATTTT. This translates into CSAPGPPTDTQYF.

The chain combines TRBV10-3 with TRBJ1-2, with TRBD1 matching 7 bases. CDR3 length: 13 residues. V trimming: 9 bases; J trimming: 4 bases; junction bases outside the gene matches: 8. Germline V gene sequence: CDR1 ENHRY, CDR2 SYGVKD. CDR3 nucleotide sequence: TGTGCCATGAGGGACAGCGAGAGCTATGGCTACACCTTC. This translates into CAMRDSESYGYTF.

The V gene is TRBV7-9, the J gene TRBJ2-7; D may be TRBD2 (6 bases). V was clipped by 6 bases and J by 5 bases, with 17 bases between them. Per germline, CDR1 SEHNR and CDR2 FQNEAQ (reference sequence). The CDR3 has 14 residues. CDR3 amino acids: CASSTPGDEHEQYF. Written as DNA, the CDR3 is TGTGCCAGCAGTACTCCGGGGGATGAACACGAGCAGTACTTC.

Comments on this clonotype: A read error may account for a junction end that differs from germline. V and J are TRBV20-1 and TRBJ1-4; D is undetermined. This CDR3 is built from 12 residues. Germline loops: CDR1 DFQATT, CDR2 SNEGSKA (reference sequence). DNA of the CDR3: TGCAGTGCTAGCGGCTCCTGGAAGGGTCTACTTTTT. Translation: CSASGSWKGLLF.

This clonotype was picked up many times. The V and J genes are TRBV2 and TRBJ2-7; D might be TRBD1 (6 bases). This CDR3 is 15 amino acids long. Germline CDR1 SNHLY, CDR2 FYNNEI. V was trimmed by 3 bases and J by 5 bases, leaving 17 bases between them. CDR3 sequence (DNA): TGTGCCAGCAGTGAGTTTCTTAACAGGGAGCACGAGCAGTACTTC. This encodes CASSEFLNREHEQYF.

This clonotype has just a few counts. This chain uses TRBV27 with TRBJ1-2, with D possibly TRBD1 on 6 matching bases. CDR3 size: 15 residues. With 10 bases removed from V and 6 bases from J, the gap between germline ends came to 24 bases. From germline, CDR1 is MNHEY and CDR2 SMNVEV (reference sequence). DNA of the CDR3: TGTGCCACCAATGGAGGAGGGGGGGGGTTACATGGCTACACCTTC. Its protein product is CATNGGGGGLHGYTF.

This clonotype was counted a single time. One base away lies a much larger clone, so this may be a sequencing read error. This chain joins TRBV9 and TRBJ2-5; D is possibly TRBD1 (5 bases). CDR1 and CDR2 (germline): SGDLS, YYNGEE. The CDR3 is 17 amino acids. The CDR3, as DNA: TGTGCCGGCAGCGTAGCTAGTATCAACCCAGGGCAAGGGACCCAGTACTTC. Translation gives CAGSVASINPGQGTQYF.

This clonotype was observed many times. The chain is built from TRBV2 and TRBJ2-1, with 8 bases matching TRBD1. This CDR3 has 15 residues. Germline trimming cut 6 bases from V and 6 bases from J; bases unmatched to any gene: 10. Germline-derived CDR1 and CDR2 are SNHLY and FYNNEI. The CDR3 sequence is CASRADRGGPNEQFF. CDR3 coding DNA: TGTGCCAGCAGAGCCGACAGGGGCGGTCCCAATGAGCAGTTCTTC.

The sample holds many counts of this clonotype. The rearrangement uses TRBV6-6 and TRBJ2-7; no definite D call. The CDR3 has 11 residues. Germline CDR1 MNHNY, CDR2 SVGAGI (reference sequence). The V gene lost 5 bases and the J gene lost 5 bases, with 7 bases spanning the gap. The CDR3 region is CASSPLDEQYF. The CDR3 coding sequence is TGTGCCAGCAGTCCCCTTGACGAGCAGTACTTC.

A few counts support this clonotype. V gene TRBV27 combines with J gene TRBJ2-6, with a weak D call TRBD2 (5 bases). The CDR3 has 19 amino acids. Looked up from germline, CDR1 is MNHEY and CDR2 is SMNVEV (reference sequence). The V end was cut by 3 bases, the J end by 1 base, with 19 bases between. The CDR3 DNA reads TGTGCCAGCAGTTTTTCGGCTCCCGGGGTCTTTTCTGGGGCCAACGTCCTGACTTTC. Protein product: CASSFSAPGVFSGANVLTF.

This clonotype has ten or more counts. V is TRBV15 and J is TRBJ2-3; weak D call: TRBD2 (5 bases). In germline, CDR1 is LNHNV, CDR2 YYDKDF (reference sequence). Trimming stripped 5 bases from V and 0 bases from J, with 9 bases between. The CDR3 is 14 residues long. The CDR3 loop reads CATSGAVSTDTQYF. Written as DNA, the CDR3 is TGTGCCACCAGCGGAGCGGTAAGCACAGATACGCAGTATTTT.

This clonotype was recorded many times. This may be a read error, as it is one base from a much larger clone. It is unclear where the CDR3 begins or ends on the DNA, so no DNA is shown, and the CDR3 is as TCRdb lists it. The chain joins TRBV7-9 to TRBJ2-5; TRBD1, the table's D call, was not compared with the DNA. Including both end residues, the CDR3 is 15 amino acids long. The germline gives CDR1 SEHNR, CDR2 FQNEAQ (reference sequence). CDR3 residues: CASSFGQGASGTQHF.

For this clonotype: This may be a read error: a much more frequent sequence differs by one nucleotide. The chain couples TRBV5-1 to TRBJ2-7, with D tentatively TRBD1 (5 bases). The CDR3 runs 15 residues. Germline lookup yields CDR1 SGHRS and CDR2 YFSETQ. CDR3 loop: CACSLEQASSYEQYF. The CDR3 DNA is TGCGCCTGCAGCTTGGAACAGGCAAGCTCCTACGAGCAGTACTTC.

This clonotype was recorded many times. The V gene is TRBV12-3 or TRBV12-4, the J gene TRBJ1-1; TRBD1 is a possible D gene (5 bases). Trimming took 5 bases from V and 5 from J, leaving 6 bases between them. The CDR3 loop spans 11 amino acids. This CDR3 is CASSKGTEAFF. The CDR3 DNA reads as TGTGCCAGCAGTAAGGGGACTGAAGCTTTCTTT.

This clonotype was recorded at least ten times. The chain employs TRBV4-1 and TRBJ2-3; a weak D match, TRBD1 (6 bases). Germline V gene data show CDR1 as MGHRA and CDR2 as YSYEKL. Trimming cost V 5 bases and J 5 bases, with 14 bases left between them. The CDR3 sequence is 14 residues long. DNA of the CDR3: TGCGCCAGCAGCATAAACAGGGCTCAAGATACGCAGTATTTT. Its protein product is CASSINRAQDTQYF.

This clonotype came up many times. The chain uses TRBV5-6 and TRBJ2-5; D gene ambiguous. Between the trimmed V and J ends, which lost 0 bases and 5 bases, there was a span of 14 bases. The germline CDR1 and CDR2 sequences are SGHDT and YYEEEE. This CDR3 region has 15 residues. The DNA of the CDR3 is TGTGCCAGCAGCTTGGGGATCAGCTCAGGCGAGACCCAGTACTTC. This sequence encodes CASSLGISSGETQYF.

At least ten counts were recorded for this clonotype. Here the CDR3 reads CASSLASWAASTDTQYF. For the CDR3, the DNA is TGTGCCAGCAGCTTAGCGTCGTGGGCAGCCAGCACAGATACGCAGTATTTT. The chain recombines TRBV7-2 with TRBJ2-3; D is uncertain. Deletions cut 0 bases from V and 0 bases from J, with 13 bases between. The germline gives CDR1 SGHTA, CDR2 FQGNSA. CDR3 length equals 17 residues.

This clonotype came up many times. The J gene is TRBJ2-2, the V gene TRBV5-1; D is unclear. The length of the CDR3 is 13 residues. The V gene lost 0 bases and the J gene lost 4 bases, with 4 bases spanning the gap. CDR1 SGHRS and CDR2 YFSETQ come from the germline V gene. CDR3 protein: CASSLGVTGELFF. The CDR3 region has the DNA TGCGCCAGCAGCTTGGGTGTCACCGGGGAGCTGTTTTTT.

This clonotype has ten or more counts. This chain links TRBV18 with TRBJ2-3, with 8 nucleotides matching TRBD2. The V segment lost 3 bases and the J segment 1 base; nucleotides outside the gene matches: 9. Germline V lookup: CDR1 KGHSH, CDR2 LQKENI. This CDR3 has 17 residues. Written as DNA, the CDR3 is TGTGCCAGCTCACCCGGGATCCTAGCGGGTGGCACAGATACGCAGTATTTT. It specifies CASSPGILAGGTDTQYF.

This clonotype was seen many times. The J gene is TRBJ1-5, the V gene TRBV5-1; D is undetermined. The CDR3 totals 16 residues. The germline CDR1 and CDR2 sequences are SGHRS and YFSETQ. V lost 0 bases to trimming and J lost 1 base, with 11 bases between them. The CDR3 DNA is TGCGCCAGCAGCTTGGACGGAACTTCGAGCAATCAGCCCCAGCATTTT. Its translation: CASSLDGTSSNQPQHF.

This clonotype was counted a few times. The V call is TRBV7-2, the J call TRBJ1-1; D might be TRBD1 (6 bases). Trimming took 5 bases from V and 6 from J, leaving 16 bases between them. The V gene's germline CDR1 is SGHTA and CDR2 FQGNSA. The CDR3 is 14 amino acids. The CDR3 DNA sequence: TGTGCCAGCAGCCCCCACAGGGTCATCGCTGAAGCTTTCTTT. Residues: CASSPHRVIAEAFF.

V and J are TRBV20-1 and TRBJ1-6; a possible D gene is TRBD1 (6 bases). CDR3 length: 15 amino acids. Trimming took off 6 bases at V and 9 bases at J, with 21 bases between the two ends. CDR1 DFQATT and CDR2 SNEGSKA come from the germline V gene (reference sequence). CDR3 in DNA: TGCAGTGCCCAAGGAGGGGGGAGTTTTAGTTCACCCCTCCACTTT. This codes for CSAQGGGSFSSPLHF.

This clonotype was counted many times. The chain joins TRBV4-3 to TRBJ2-5; 11 positions match TRBD2. This CDR3 spans 17 amino acids. Germline V gene lookup returns CDR1 LGHNA and CDR2 YSLEER. The V gene end was trimmed by 4 bases and the J gene end by 1 base; junction bases not matched to a gene: 8. CDR3 bases: TGCGCCAGCAGCCCCACCCCCGGGACTAGCGGCCAAGAGACCCAGTACTTC. Translation: CASSPTPGTSGQETQYF.

This chain connects TRBV19 to TRBJ1-1, with D possibly matching TRBD1 (5 bases). The CDR3 totals 13 residues. CDR1 is LNHDA, CDR2 SQIVND, per germline (reference sequence). The V gene lost 6 bases and the J gene lost 0 bases, with 8 bases spanning the gap. CDR3 sequence: CASRHRMNTEAFF. The CDR3 region has the DNA TGTGCCAGTAGGCACAGGATGAACACTGAAGCTTTCTTT.

To note about this clonotype: The conserved final phenylalanine or tryptophan is absent from the CDR3, which likely points to a read error. No DNA is shown, since the ends of the CDR3 on it are uncertain; the CDR3 is the one TCRdb lists. CDR3: CSARDPGRSHYGYTFGS. The chain uses TRBV20-1 and TRBJ1-6. Per the germline V gene, CDR1 is DFQATT and CDR2 is SNEGSKA (reference sequence). The CDR3 is 17 residues long, counting both termini.

This chain joins TRBV2 and TRBJ2-2; 7 bases match TRBD2. The V gene end was trimmed by 4 bases and the J gene end by 3 bases; junction bases not matched to a gene: 8. CDR3 length: 16 residues. Germline-derived CDR1 and CDR2 are SNHLY and FYNNEI. The CDR3 DNA is TGTGCCAGCAGTGTGGGTGGGCTAGCGGACACCGGGGAGCTGTTTTTT. It encodes CASSVGGLADTGELFF.

The chain recombines TRBV27 with TRBJ2-5; D is uncertain. Germline V gene lookup returns CDR1 MNHEY and CDR2 SMNVEV (reference sequence). The germline V and J ends were trimmed by 5 bases and 3 bases, with 13 bases remaining between them. This CDR3 is 14 amino acids long. The CDR3: CASSANHGKETQYF. The CDR3 DNA follows: TGTGCCAGCAGTGCAAACCATGGGAAAGAGACCCAGTACTTC.